This T cell receptor (beta chain) was recovered during a study of early T cells in non-severe SARS-CoV-2 infection. Germline lookup yields CDR1 SGHKS and CDR2 YYEKEE (reference sequence). CDR3 size: 13 residues. Trimming cost V 4 bases and J 3 bases, with 8 bases left between them. This clonotype was observed at least ten times. Attachment of unique molecular identifiers to individual cDNA molecules was performed. MiXCR, applied by TCRdb to the 5' RACE reads, yields one record per CDR3 protein. The data hold 15,000 to 20,000 distinct CDR3 sequences, with over 5% observed a single time. The TCR comes from an adult who was a healthcare worker with PCR-confirmed SARS-CoV-2 infection or an uninfected control (not recorded which). The sequencing sample was made of whole blood. The rearrangement links TRBV5-5 to TRBJ2-1; D gene uncertain. The CDR3 DNA reads TGTGCCAGCAGCGGCTTGCGCTACAATGAGCAGTTCTTC. Residues: CASSGLRYNEQFF.